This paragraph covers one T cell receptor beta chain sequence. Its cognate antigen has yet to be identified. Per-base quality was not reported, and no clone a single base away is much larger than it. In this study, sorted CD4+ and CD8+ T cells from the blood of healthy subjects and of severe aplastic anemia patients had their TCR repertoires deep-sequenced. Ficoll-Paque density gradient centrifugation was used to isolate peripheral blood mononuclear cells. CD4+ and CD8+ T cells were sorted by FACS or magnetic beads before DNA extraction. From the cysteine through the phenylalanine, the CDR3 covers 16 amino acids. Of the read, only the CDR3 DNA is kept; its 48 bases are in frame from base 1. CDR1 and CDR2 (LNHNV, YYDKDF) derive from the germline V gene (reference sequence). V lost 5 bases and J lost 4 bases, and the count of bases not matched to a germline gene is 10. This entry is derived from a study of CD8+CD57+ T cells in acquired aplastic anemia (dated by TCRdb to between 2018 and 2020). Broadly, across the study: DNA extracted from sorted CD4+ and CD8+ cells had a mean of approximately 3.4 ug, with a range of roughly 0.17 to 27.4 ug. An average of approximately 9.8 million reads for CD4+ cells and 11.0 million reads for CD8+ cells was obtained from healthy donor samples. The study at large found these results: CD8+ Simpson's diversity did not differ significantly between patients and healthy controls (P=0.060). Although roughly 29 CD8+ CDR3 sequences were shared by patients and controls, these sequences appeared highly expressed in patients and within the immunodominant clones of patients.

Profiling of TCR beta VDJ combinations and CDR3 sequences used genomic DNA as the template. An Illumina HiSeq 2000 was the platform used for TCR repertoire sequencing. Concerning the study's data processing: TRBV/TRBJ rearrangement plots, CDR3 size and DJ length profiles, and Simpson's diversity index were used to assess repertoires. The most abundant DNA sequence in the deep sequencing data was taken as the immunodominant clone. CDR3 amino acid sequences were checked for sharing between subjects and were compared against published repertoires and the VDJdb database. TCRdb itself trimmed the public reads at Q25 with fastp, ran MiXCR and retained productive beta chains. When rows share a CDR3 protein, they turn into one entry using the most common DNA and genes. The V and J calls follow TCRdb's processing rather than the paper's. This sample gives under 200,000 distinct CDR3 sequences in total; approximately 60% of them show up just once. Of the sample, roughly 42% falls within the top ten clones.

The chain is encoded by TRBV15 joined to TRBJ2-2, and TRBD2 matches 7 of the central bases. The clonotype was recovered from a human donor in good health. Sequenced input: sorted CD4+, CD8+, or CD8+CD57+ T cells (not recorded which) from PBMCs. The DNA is TGTGCCACCAGCTGGAGGCTAGCGGTGAGCACCGGGGAGCTGTTTTTT. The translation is CATSWRLAVSTGELFF. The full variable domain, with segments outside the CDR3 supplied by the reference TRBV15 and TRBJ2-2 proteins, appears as DAMVIQNPRYQVTQFGKPVTLSCSQTLNHNVMYWYQQKSSQAPKLLFHYYDKDFNNEADTPDNFQSRRPNTSFCFLDIRSPGLGDTAMYLCATSWRLAVSTGELFFGEGSRLTVL.